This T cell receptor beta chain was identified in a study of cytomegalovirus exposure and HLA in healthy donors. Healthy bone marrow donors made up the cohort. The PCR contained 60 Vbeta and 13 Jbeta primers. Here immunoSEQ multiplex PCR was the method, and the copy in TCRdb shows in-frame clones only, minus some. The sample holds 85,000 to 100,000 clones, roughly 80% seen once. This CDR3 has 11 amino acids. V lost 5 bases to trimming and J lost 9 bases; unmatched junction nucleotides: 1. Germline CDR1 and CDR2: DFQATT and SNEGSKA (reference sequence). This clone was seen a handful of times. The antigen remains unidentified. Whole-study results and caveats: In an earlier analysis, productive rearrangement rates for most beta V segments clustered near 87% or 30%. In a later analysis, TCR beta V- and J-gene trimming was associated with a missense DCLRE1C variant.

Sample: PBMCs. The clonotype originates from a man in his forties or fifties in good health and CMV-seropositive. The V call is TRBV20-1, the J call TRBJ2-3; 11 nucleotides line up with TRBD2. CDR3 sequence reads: CSAGTSGTQYF. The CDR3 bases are TGCAGTGCTGGGACTAGCGGAACGCAGTATTTT.